The T cell receptor beta chain described here comes from a study of blood T cell repertoires in COVID-19. Study context: Whether acute or convalescent, the COVID-19 samples came from the United States, Italy and Spain. In each case, the material was cDNA or gDNA derived from T cells, B-cell-depleted T cells, or PBMCs.

Per the original methods: Amplification from reference gene primers served as the basis for estimated nucleated cell counts. Sequenced by immunoSEQ multiplex PCR; TCRdb stores in-frame clones only, minus some. For V, J and clone size, that table is used; D and trimming come from the DNA. This table has a few hundred thousand clones, about 85% appearing once. Germline assignment: CDR1 LGHDT and CDR2 YNNKEL (reference sequence). CDR3 length equals 14 residues. The V end was cut by 3 bases, the J end by 2 bases, with 9 bases between. During the 2 weeks before they entered the study, exposed participants had met someone with a PCR-confirmed or clinician-diagnosed COVID-19 case.

The V gene is TRBV3-1 (or the pseudogene TRBV3-2), the J gene TRBJ2-3, with D hard to call. This sequence originates from a woman in her forties or fifties who had been exposed to COVID-19. The specimen was PBMCs or T cells enriched from blood (not recorded which). The CDR3 DNA is TGTGCCAGCAGCCAGGGCGCCTTCACAGATACGCAGTATTTT. Translated: CASSQGAFTDTQYF.